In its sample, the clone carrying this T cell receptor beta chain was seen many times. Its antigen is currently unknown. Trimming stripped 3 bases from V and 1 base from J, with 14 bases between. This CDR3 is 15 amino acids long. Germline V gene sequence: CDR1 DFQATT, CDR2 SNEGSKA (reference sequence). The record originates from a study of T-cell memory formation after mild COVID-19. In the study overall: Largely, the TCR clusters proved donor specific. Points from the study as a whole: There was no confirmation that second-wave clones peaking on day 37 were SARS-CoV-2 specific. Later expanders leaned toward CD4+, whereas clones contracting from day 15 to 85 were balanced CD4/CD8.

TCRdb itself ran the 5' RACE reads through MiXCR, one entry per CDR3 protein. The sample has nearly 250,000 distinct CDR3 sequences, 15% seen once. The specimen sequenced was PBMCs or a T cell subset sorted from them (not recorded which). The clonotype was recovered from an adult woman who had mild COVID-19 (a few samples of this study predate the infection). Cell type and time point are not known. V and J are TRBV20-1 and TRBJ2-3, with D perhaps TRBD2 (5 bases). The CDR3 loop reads CSARSGSGRTDTQYF. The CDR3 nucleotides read TGCAGTGCTAGGTCGGGGAGCGGTCGCACAGATACGCAGTATTTT.